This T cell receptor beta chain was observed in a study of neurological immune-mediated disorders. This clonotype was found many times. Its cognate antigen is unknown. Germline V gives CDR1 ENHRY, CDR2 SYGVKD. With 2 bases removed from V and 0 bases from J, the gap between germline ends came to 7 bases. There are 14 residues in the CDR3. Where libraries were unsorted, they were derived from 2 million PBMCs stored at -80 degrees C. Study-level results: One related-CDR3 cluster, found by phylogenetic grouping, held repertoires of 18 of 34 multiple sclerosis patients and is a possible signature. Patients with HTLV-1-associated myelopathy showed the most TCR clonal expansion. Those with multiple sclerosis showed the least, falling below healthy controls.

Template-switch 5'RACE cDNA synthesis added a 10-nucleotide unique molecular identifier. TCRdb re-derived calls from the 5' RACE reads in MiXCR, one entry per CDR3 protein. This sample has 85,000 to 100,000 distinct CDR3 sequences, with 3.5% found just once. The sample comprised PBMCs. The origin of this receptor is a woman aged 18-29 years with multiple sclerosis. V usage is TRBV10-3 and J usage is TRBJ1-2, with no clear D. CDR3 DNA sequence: TGTGCCATCAGTGAGGGGCGTTCTAACTATGGCTACACCTTC. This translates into CAISEGRSNYGYTF.